This T cell receptor (beta chain) was profiled in a study of blood T cells in healthy people across ages. Using a J-beta primer mix together with a sample-barcoded 5' primer, a second PCR was run for roughly 6 to 12 cycles. A single record per CDR3 protein comes from TCRdb applying MiXCR to the 5' RACE reads. The sample has 550,000 to 750,000 distinct CDR3 sequences, around 21% seen once; the top ten hold under 4%. The ends lost 5 bases at V and 5 bases at J; junction bases unmatched: 6. The CDR3 loop spans 14 amino acids. The germline V gene has CDR1 MNHEY and CDR2 SMNVEV (reference sequence). The sequence was collected from a man between 65 and 80 years old in good health. Sequencing was carried out using blood. The V call is TRBV27, the J call TRBJ1-2; 9 positions agree with TRBD1. This chain's CDR3 is CASSTPGQGYGYTF. In DNA, the CDR3 is TGTGCCAGCAGTACGCCGGGACAGGGATATGGCTACACCTTC.